Listed below are T cell receptor beta chains from one sample, sequenced in a study of CD8 T cells in ankylosing spondylitis. TCRdb reanalysed the 5' RACE reads using MiXCR and keeps one entry per CDR3 protein. This table holds approximately 440,000 distinct CDR3 sequences, roughly a sixth found once. Sequenced sample: blood, either unsorted or a sorted T cell fraction (not recorded which). These receptors came from a male donor with ankylosing spondylitis. Each CDR3 is given with its conserved first and last residue. Fields, in order: clone size, J gene, V gene, D gene, CDR3 DNA, CDR3 protein. A D gene is named only where the DNA matches it firmly. Size is stated for part of the rows, as once, few or many counts, or as a class when the clone is expanded.

abundance: .; j_gene: TRBJ2-7; v_gene: TRBV14; d_gene: .; CDR3nt: TGTGCCAGCAGCCAAGATCAGTCCCCTTTCTACGAGCAGTACTTC; CDR3aa: CASSQDQSPFYEQYF
abundance: few; j_gene: TRBJ2-7; v_gene: TRBV5-1; d_gene: .; CDR3nt: TGCGCCAGCAGCATTTTAGGGCTCTCCTACGAGCAGTACTTC; CDR3aa: CASSILGLSYEQYF
abundance: many; j_gene: TRBJ2-1; v_gene: TRBV5-4; d_gene: .; CDR3nt: TGTGCCAGCCAGATTTCTCAGGCCCTTCACTACAATGAGCAGTTCTTC; CDR3aa: CASQISQALHYNEQFF
abundance: once; j_gene: TRBJ1-1; v_gene: TRBV7-2; d_gene: .; CDR3nt: TGTGCCAGCAGCCCTCACGGGGGAACTGAAGCTTTCTTT; CDR3aa: CASSPHGGTEAFF
abundance: .; j_gene: TRBJ1-6; v_gene: TRBV15; d_gene: TRBD1; CDR3nt: TGTGCCACCAGCCGTACAGGGGACAATTCACCCCTCCACTTT; CDR3aa: CATSRTGDNSPLHF
abundance: .; j_gene: TRBJ2-1; v_gene: TRBV7-9; d_gene: TRBD1; CDR3nt: TGTGCCAGCAGCCTGGGACAGGGGTTCAATGAGCAGTTCTTC; CDR3aa: CASSLGQGFNEQFF
abundance: .; j_gene: TRBJ2-7; v_gene: TRBV20-1; d_gene: TRBD1; CDR3nt: TGCAGTGCCCTCGGACAGGGAACCCCCCACGAGCAGTACTTC; CDR3aa: CSALGQGTPHEQYF
abundance: .; j_gene: TRBJ2-6; v_gene: TRBV19; d_gene: TRBD1; CDR3nt: TGTGCCAGTAAGGGACAGGGGGCCGGGGCCAACGTCCTGACTTTC; CDR3aa: CASKGQGAGANVLTF
abundance: many; j_gene: TRBJ2-2; v_gene: TRBV3-1; d_gene: TRBD2; CDR3nt: TGTGCCAGCAGACTAGCGGGGAACACCGGGGAGCTGTTTTTT; CDR3aa: CASRLAGNTGELFF
abundance: .; j_gene: TRBJ2-7; v_gene: TRBV7-9; d_gene: TRBD1; CDR3nt: TGTGCCAGCAGCTATGGACAGGGGCCCTACGAGCAGTACTTC; CDR3aa: CASSYGQGPYEQYF
abundance: few; j_gene: TRBJ1-2; v_gene: TRBV12-3/TRBV12-4; d_gene: .; CDR3nt: TGTGCCAGCAGTTTAGCGAGGAGGGTCTTCTATGGCTACACCTTC; CDR3aa: CASSLARRVFYGYTF
abundance: .; j_gene: TRBJ1-6; v_gene: TRBV20-1; d_gene: .; CDR3nt: TGCAGTGCTACCCGGGACGGCCAGAGTTTCCTCCACTTT; CDR3aa: CSATRDGQSFLHF
abundance: many; j_gene: TRBJ2-3; v_gene: TRBV20-1; d_gene: .; CDR3nt: TGCAGTGGTGGTAGAAGGTGGTTGGGCACAGATACGCAGTATTTT; CDR3aa: CSGGRRWLGTDTQYF
abundance: .; j_gene: TRBJ2-7; v_gene: TRBV5-8; d_gene: .; CDR3nt: TGTGCCAGCAGCCCATACCTCTCCTACGAGCAGTACTTC; CDR3aa: CASSPYLSYEQYF
abundance: .; j_gene: TRBJ2-7; v_gene: TRBV29-1; d_gene: TRBD1; CDR3nt: TGCAGCGTCTTCGGACAGGGCTACGAGCAGTACTTC; CDR3aa: CSVFGQGYEQYF
abundance: .; j_gene: TRBJ2-3; v_gene: TRBV7-2; d_gene: .; CDR3nt: TGTGCCAGCAGCTCCTATCAAGATACGCAGTATTTT; CDR3aa: CASSSYQDTQYF